This T cell receptor (beta chain) was sequenced in a study of blood T cell repertoires in COVID-19. The CDR3 runs 17 residues. CDR1 and CDR2 from the germline V gene are SGHNT and YYREEE (reference sequence). Trimming removed 2 bases from V and 1 base from J; junction bases left unmatched: 5. How the authors handled the data: Reference gene primer amplification in the assay estimated nucleated cell counts. Assay used: immunoSEQ multiplex PCR; TCRdb lists only in-frame clones, some missing. Clone size and V and J calls were adopted from that table, with D and trimming inferred from the DNA. Found here are some 260,000 clones, 88% of them singletons; the top ten hold about a tenth.

The sequence was obtained from a woman aged 70 to 79 with COVID-19, enrolled during active disease. Sequencing was carried out using peripheral blood. The chain recombines TRBV5-4 with TRBJ2-1; 11 bases are shared with TRBD2. The CDR3 DNA is TGTGCCAGCAGCTTAGGACTAGCGGGCCAGTCCTACAATGAGCAGTTCTTC. This translates into CASSLGLAGQSYNEQFF.